These 12 T cell receptor beta chains were all obtained from the same sample, sequenced in a study of blood T cell repertoires in COVID-19. The protocol was immunoSEQ multiplex PCR, while the TCRdb copy is restricted to in-frame clones and leaves out a portion. In the table there are approximately 110,000 clones, about nine tenths of which are singletons. Sequencing input: peripheral blood. The receptor source for this set is a man aged 40-55 years with acute or convalescent COVID-19.

V is TRBV9 and J is TRBJ1-1; the D gene is possibly TRBD1 (5 bases). Germline loops: CDR1 SGDLS, CDR2 YYNGEE. CDR3 length: 16 residues. With 0 bases removed from V and 1 base from J, the gap between germline ends came to 13 bases. The CDR3 loop is CASSVAQGEPNTEAFF. In DNA form, the CDR3 reads TGTGCCAGCAGCGTAGCTCAAGGGGAACCGAACACTGAAGCTTTCTTT.

The chain carries TRBV27 and TRBJ2-5, with 7 positions matching TRBD2. The ends lost 4 bases at V and 1 base at J; junction bases unmatched: 3. Germline lookup yields CDR1 MNHEY and CDR2 SMNVEV (reference sequence). This CDR3 contains 14 residues. CDR3 protein: CASSYKRGQETQYF. CDR3 sequence (DNA): TGTGCCAGCAGTTATAAGCGGGGCCAAGAGACCCAGTACTTC.

This clone has more than one count but fewer than ten. The chain joins TRBV9 to TRBJ1-6; D is perhaps TRBD1 (5 bases). V was shortened by 4 bases and J by 4 bases, with 9 bases between the two germline ends. CDR1 and CDR2 (germline): SGDLS, YYNGEE. CDR3 length: 14 residues. The CDR3 here is CASSSGLYNSPLHF. The CDR3 region has the DNA TGTGCCAGCAGCTCGGGACTTTATAATTCACCCCTCCACTTT.

The rearrangement uses TRBV19 and TRBJ1-1; 8 positions agree with TRBD1. CDR1 and CDR2 (germline): LNHDA, SQIVND (reference sequence). The CDR3 totals 17 residues. V lost 3 bases and J lost 1; bases outside the gene matches: 10. The CDR3 loop reads CASSIGPDRGWNTEAFF. The CDR3 DNA follows: TGTGCCAGTAGTATCGGACCCGACAGGGGTTGGAACACTGAAGCTTTCTTT.

The chain has TRBV30 and TRBJ2-5, with 8 bases aligning to TRBD1. V lost 5 bases and J lost 7; bases outside the gene matches: 18. Germline-derived CDR1 and CDR2 are GTSNPN and SVGIG (reference sequence). CDR3 size: 16 residues. The CDR3 DNA sequence: TGTGCCTGGCGGGATCCCCGACAGGGGTCTCTGGGGACCCAGTACTTC. This gives the protein CAWRDPRQGSLGTQYF. Drawing the rest from reference TRBV30 and TRBJ2-5, the complete variable domain is SQTIHQWPATLVQPVGSPLSLECTVEGTSNPNLYWYRQAAGRGLQLLFYSVGIGQISSEVPQNLSASRPQDRQFILSSKKLLLSDSGFYLCAWRDPRQGSLGTQYFGPGTRLLVL.

V and J are TRBV6-1 and TRBJ2-3; D uncertain. This CDR3 has 15 amino acids. Trimming shortened V by 1 base and J by 2 bases, and 10 bases separated the two germline ends. Germline CDR1 reads MNHNS; CDR2 reads SASEGT. In DNA form, the CDR3 reads TGTGCCAGCAGTGAAGGGGCAGGCCTCACAGATACGCAGTATTTT. Translating gives CASSEGAGLTDTQYF.

The gene calls are TRBV7-8 and TRBJ1-2; 8 bases agree with TRBD1. Germline V gives CDR1 SGHVS, CDR2 FQNEAQ. V was pared by 1 base and J by 2 bases, with 6 bases of the junction left unmatched. This CDR3 spans 16 amino acids. The CDR3 is CASSLVAGQENYGYTF. In nucleotides, the CDR3 is TGTGCCAGCAGCTTAGTGGCGGGACAGGAAAACTATGGCTACACCTTC.

The CDR3 loop reads CASRSIGQLLEQYF. DNA of the CDR3: TGCGCCAGCAGAAGCATCGGACAACTCCTGGAGCAGTACTTC. This chain joins TRBV10-2 and TRBJ2-7; the D gene is possibly TRBD1 (5 bases). CDR1 is WSHSY and CDR2 is SAAADI in the germline V gene. The CDR3 is made up of 14 amino acids. V was cut by 6 bases and J by 7 bases, with 19 bases left in between.

This clone has more than one count but fewer than ten. The chain joins TRBV6-6 to TRBJ2-3, with D perhaps matching TRBD1 (6 bases). Trimming took 5 bases from V and 0 from J, leaving 12 bases between them. Germline CDR1 reads MNHNY; CDR2 reads SVGAGI (reference sequence). The CDR3 spans 15 residues. This CDR3 reads CASSIRGSSTDTQYF. In DNA, the CDR3 is TGTGCCAGCAGTATCAGGGGCTCTAGCACAGATACGCAGTATTTT.

CDR3 nucleotide sequence: TGTGCCAGCAGTTACACAGCCTCCTCTGGAAACACCATATATTTT. Its protein product is CASSYTASSGNTIYF. The J gene is TRBJ1-3, the V gene TRBV6-5; no clear D gene. Germline CDR1 is MNHEY and CDR2 is SVGAGI. The CDR3 is 15 amino acids. The V end was cut by 2 bases, the J end by 0 bases, with 8 bases between.

This chain connects TRBV5-1 to TRBJ2-6; D is possibly TRBD1 (6 bases). Germline V gene sequence: CDR1 SGHRS, CDR2 YFSETQ. There are 18 residues in the CDR3. Trimming stripped 4 bases from V and 0 bases from J, with 17 bases between. CDR3 sequence reads: CASSPPTGISSGANVLTF. CDR3 coding DNA: TGCGCCAGCAGCCCGCCGACAGGTATTAGCTCTGGGGCCAACGTCCTGACTTTC.

This chain uses TRBV24-1 with TRBJ2-5, with TRBD2 matching 9 bases. There are 15 residues in the CDR3. The germline V gene has CDR1 KGHDR and CDR2 SFDVKD. V gave up 4 bases and J gave up 0 bases; unmatched junction bases: 2. The CDR3 loop reads CATSETSGHQETQYF. CDR3 nucleotide sequence: TGTGCCACCAGTGAGACTAGCGGACACCAAGAGACCCAGTACTTC.